This TCR beta chain came from a study of blood T cell repertoires in COVID-19. About the study: Researchers got acute and convalescent COVID-19 samples from the United States, Italy and Spain. PBMCs, B-cell-depleted T cells, or T cells were the source of the cDNA or gDNA that made up the material.

Germline V gene lookup returns CDR1 SNHLY and CDR2 FYNNEI. V was shortened by 2 bases and J by 3 bases, with 14 bases between the two germline ends. The CDR3 is 16 amino acids. Original data processing: Amplifying reference gene primers gave estimates of nucleated cell counts. Clones were sequenced by immunoSEQ multiplex PCR, and TCRdb holds only the in-frame ones, with some missing. V and J calls and clone size are those listed in that table; D and trimming were worked out from the DNA. The table lists under 150,000 clones, 79% of them singletons. This TCR was sampled from a woman of 80 years or more with acute or convalescent COVID-19. The gene calls are TRBV2 and TRBJ1-3; D is undetermined. Sequencing was performed on peripheral blood. The CDR3 coding sequence is TGTGCCAGCAGTGAACAGGAGGGTGTGGGTGGAAACACCATATATTTT. Amino acid sequence: CASSEQEGVGGNTIYF.